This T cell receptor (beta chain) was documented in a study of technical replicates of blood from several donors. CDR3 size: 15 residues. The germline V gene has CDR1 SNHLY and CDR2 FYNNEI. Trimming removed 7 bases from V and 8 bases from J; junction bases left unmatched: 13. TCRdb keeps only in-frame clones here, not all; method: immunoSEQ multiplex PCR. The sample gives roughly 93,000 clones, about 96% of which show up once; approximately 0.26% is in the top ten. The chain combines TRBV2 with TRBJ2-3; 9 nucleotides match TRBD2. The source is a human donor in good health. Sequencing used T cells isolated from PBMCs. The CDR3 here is CASNPSGVGLGTQYF. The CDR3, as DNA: TGTGCCAGCAACCCTAGCGGGGTGGGCTTGGGTACGCAGTATTTT.